This T cell receptor beta chain was observed in a study of vaccination effects on CD4 cells after COVID-19. Study overall: A couple of convalescent patients gave samples 16 days and one week before vaccination.

Before any sequencing was done, the ViraFEST assay used viral peptide pools to expand antigen-specific CD4+ T cells. Culturing for 10 days preceded CD4+ T cell isolation. PCR-confirmed SARS-CoV-2 infection occurred in the person between March and December 2020. Culturing of around 1.9 million PBMC per well took place with 8.5 to 10 IU/ml IL-2 and approximately 9.9 ug/ml peptides. From germline, CDR1 is LNHDA and CDR2 SQIVND (reference sequence). This CDR3 spans 13 amino acids. V dropped 7 bases and J dropped 7 bases, with 13 bases sitting between them. Profiled with immunoSEQ multiplex PCR; TCRdb holds only in-frame clones, not every one. The profile covers under 70,000 clones, with more than 65% appearing a single time and approximately 5% taken by the ten largest. Concerning this clone itself: The antigen remains unidentified.

The source material was CD4+ T cells from PBMCs cultured with HIV peptides, sampled before COVID-19 vaccination. Subset defined: HIV-1 Nef peptide pool negative control/reference culture. The TCR originated in a human donor who had a prior SARS-CoV-2 infection. The chain carries TRBV19 and TRBJ1-4; no firm D call. For the CDR3, the DNA is TGTGCCAGTAAATTTAGCGAGGCTGAAAAACTGTTTTTT. It translates to CASKFSEAEKLFF.